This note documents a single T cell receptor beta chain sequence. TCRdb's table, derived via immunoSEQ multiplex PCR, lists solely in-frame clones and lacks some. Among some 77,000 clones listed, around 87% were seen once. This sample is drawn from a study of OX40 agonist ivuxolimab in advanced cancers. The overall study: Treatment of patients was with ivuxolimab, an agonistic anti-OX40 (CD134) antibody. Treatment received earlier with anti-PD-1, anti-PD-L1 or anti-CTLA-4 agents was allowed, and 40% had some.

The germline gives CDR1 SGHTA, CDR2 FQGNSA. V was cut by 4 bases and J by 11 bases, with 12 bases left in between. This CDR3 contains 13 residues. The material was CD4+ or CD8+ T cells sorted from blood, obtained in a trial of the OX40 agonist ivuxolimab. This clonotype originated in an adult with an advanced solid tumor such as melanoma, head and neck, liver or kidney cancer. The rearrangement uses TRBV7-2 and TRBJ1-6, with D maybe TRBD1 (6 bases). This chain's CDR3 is CASSSYRAAPLHF. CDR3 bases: TGTGCCAGCAGCTCCTACAGGGCTGCACCCCTCCACTTT. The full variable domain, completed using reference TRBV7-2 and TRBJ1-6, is GAGVSQSPSNKVTEKGKDVELRCDPISGHTALYWYRQSLGQGLEFLIYFQGNSAPDKSGLPSDRFSAERTGGSVSTLTIQRTQQEDSAVYLCASSSYRAAPLHFGNGTRLTVT.